These 21 T cell receptor beta chains were all obtained from the same sample, sequenced in a study of OX40 agonist ivuxolimab in advanced cancers. Sequencing used immunoSEQ multiplex PCR; TCRdb keeps in-frame clones, though not all of them. Among about 30,000 clones listed, 80% to 85% were seen once. The sequences come from CD4+ or CD8+ T cells sorted from blood, collected in a trial of the OX40 agonist ivuxolimab. Source of these receptors: an adult with an advanced solid tumor such as melanoma, head and neck, liver or kidney cancer.

The chain carries TRBV7-8 and TRBJ1-1; D remains ambiguous. This CDR3 has 13 residues. Per the germline V gene, CDR1 is SGHVS and CDR2 is FQNEAQ. Trimming removed 1 base at V and 3 bases at J, with 6 bases between. CDR3 in amino acids: CASSLGGDTEAFF. The CDR3, as DNA: TGTGCCAGCAGCTTAGGAGGCGACACTGAAGCTTTCTTT.

The chain links TRBV4-2 to TRBJ1-6; D gene unclear. The CDR3 runs 15 residues. CDR1 and CDR2 from the germline V gene are LGHNA and YNFKEQ. Trimming took off 1 base at V and 5 bases at J, with 9 bases between the two ends. CDR3 protein: CASSQARTDNSPLHF. As DNA, the CDR3 is TGTGCCAGCAGCCAAGCCAGGACTGATAATTCACCCCTCCACTTT.

The sample holds one count of this clone. The rearrangement links TRBV5-6 to TRBJ2-1; maybe TRBD2 (7 bases). The germline V gene encodes CDR1 SGHDT and CDR2 YYEEEE. V was cut by 4 bases and J by 3 bases, with 17 bases left in between. The CDR3 spans 16 residues. The CDR3 is CASSAGEGGFYNEQFF. Written as DNA, the CDR3 is TGTGCCAGCAGCGCTGGGGAGGGGGGATTCTACAATGAGCAGTTCTTC.

This sequence joins TRBV28 and TRBJ1-6; 9 bases are shared with TRBD1. CDR1 and CDR2 (germline): MDHEN, SYDVKM. CDR3 size: 15 residues. The V and J ends lost 3 bases and 9 bases, in that order; junction bases with no gene match: 6. This CDR3 is CASSFQGTGSSPLHF. CDR3 bases: TGTGCCAGCAGTTTCCAGGGGACAGGGAGTTCACCCCTCCACTTT.

This chain uses TRBV12-2 with TRBJ1-1. TRBV12-2 is a documented pseudogene. The CDR3 runs 10 residues. CDR3 loop: CASRLPEAFF. CDR3 sequence (DNA): TGTGCAAGTCGCCTCCCCGAAGCTTTCTTT.

The V and J genes are TRBV28 and TRBJ2-1; 15 bases map to TRBD2. The CDR3 length is 17 residues. J was trimmed by 8 bases and V by 6 bases; bases with no gene match: 11. From germline, CDR1 is MDHEN and CDR2 SYDVKM. CDR3 amino acids: CASRPWTSGRAEDEQFF. Written as DNA, the CDR3 is TGTGCCAGCAGGCCATGGACTAGCGGGAGGGCCGAGGATGAGCAGTTCTTC.

The chain combines TRBV7-6 with TRBJ1-1; no reliable D call. The germline CDR1 and CDR2 sequences are SGHVS and FNYEAQ. V was trimmed by 4 bases and J by 4 bases, leaving 16 bases between them. CDR3 size: 15 residues. The CDR3 region has the DNA TGTGCCAGCAGCTACACCGACCGGGTGGGCACTGAAGCTTTCTTT. This translates into CASSYTDRVGTEAFF.

The chain links TRBV7-2 to TRBJ2-7; D may be TRBD1 (6 bases). The CDR3 is 12 amino acids. Trimming stripped 4 bases from V and 5 bases from J, with 9 bases between. Germline CDR1 reads SGHTA; CDR2 reads FQGNSA. CDR3 residues: CASSYRAHEQYF. CDR3 bases: TGTGCCAGCAGCTACAGGGCCCACGAGCAGTACTTC. Variable domain in full (rest from reference TRBV7-2 and TRBJ2-7): GAGVSQSPSNKVTEKGKDVELRCDPISGHTALYWYRQSLGQGLEFLIYFQGNSAPDKSGLPSDRFSAERTGGSVSTLTIQRTQQEDSAVYLCASSYRAHEQYFGPGTRLTVT.

V usage is TRBV19 and J usage is TRBJ2-7; 9 nucleotides agree with TRBD1. The germline V gene encodes CDR1 LNHDA and CDR2 SQIVND (reference sequence). The CDR3 is 13 amino acids. J lost 7 bases, V lost 6 bases, and 7 bases had no gene match. CDR3 coding DNA: TGTGCCAGTAGCGACAGGGGGAGAGGGGAGCAGTACTTC. Its protein is CASSDRGRGEQYF.

This clone was counted once. The chain links TRBV2 to TRBJ1-3; weak D call: TRBD1 (5 bases). The germline gives CDR1 SNHLY, CDR2 FYNNEI. Trimming removed 4 bases at V and 0 bases at J, with 10 bases between. The CDR3 length is 15 residues. The CDR3 is CASSVDTSSGNTIYF. The DNA for the CDR3 is TGTGCCAGCAGTGTGGACACCAGCTCTGGAAACACCATATATTTT. Supplemented by reference TRBV2 and TRBJ1-3, the full variable domain reads EPEVTQTPSHQVTQMGQEVILRCVPISNHLYFYWYRQILGQKVEFLVSFYNNEISEKSEIFDDQFSVERPDGSNFTLKIRSTKLEDSAMYFCASSVDTSSGNTIYFGEGSWLTVV.

This clone came up once. The genes are TRBV19 and TRBJ2-1, with 10 positions matching TRBD1. Germline V gene sequence: CDR1 LNHDA, CDR2 SQIVND (reference sequence). Trimming took 3 bases from V and 6 from J; bases not matched to a gene: 5. The CDR3 is made up of 15 amino acids. The CDR3 loop is CASSIGTGAANEQFF. The DNA of the CDR3 is TGTGCCAGTAGTATTGGGACAGGGGCGGCCAATGAGCAGTTCTTC.

The V call is TRBV5-1, the J call TRBJ1-1, with D perhaps matching TRBD1 (5 bases). The CDR3 covers 18 residues. The V gene's germline CDR1 is SGHRS and CDR2 YFSETQ. The V and J ends lost 5 bases and 1 base respectively, with 24 bases between them. CDR3 nucleotides: TGCGCCAGCAGTTGGTCCAAGACAGAAATATTTGAGAACACTGAAGCTTTCTTT. Its translation is CASSWSKTEIFENTEAFF.

This chain connects TRBV30 to TRBJ2-5, with D perhaps TRBD2 (6 bases). With 1 base removed from V and 8 bases from J, the gap between germline ends came to 20 bases. The CDR3 covers 15 residues. The germline V gene encodes CDR1 GTSNPN and CDR2 SVGIG (reference sequence). As DNA, the CDR3 is TGTGCCTGGAGTGGAAGGGCGGGGAGGAGAGATACCCAGTACTTC. Its translation is CAWSGRAGRRDTQYF.

J is TRBJ2-1 and V is TRBV7-9; tentatively, D is TRBD1 (6 bases). The germline V gene has CDR1 SEHNR and CDR2 FQNEAQ (reference sequence). This CDR3 is 13 amino acids long. Trimming removed 5 bases from V and 5 bases from J, with 10 bases in between. Here the CDR3 reads CASSRTVNNEQFF. DNA of the CDR3: TGTGCCAGCAGCCGGACAGTAAACAATGAGCAGTTCTTC.

This chain uses TRBV19 with TRBJ2-5; 11 nucleotides line up with TRBD2. J gave up 4 bases and V 6 bases, and 7 bases lay outside the gene matches. CDR1 and CDR2 from the germline V gene are LNHDA and SQIVND (reference sequence). The CDR3 has 15 residues. Here the CDR3 reads CASRQLAGEGETQYF. The DNA of the CDR3 is TGTGCCAGTAGGCAACTAGCGGGAGAAGGAGAGACCCAGTACTTC.

This clone was recorded a few times. This rearrangement joins TRBV28 to TRBJ1-2, with 8 bases identical to TRBD1. Germline V gene sequence: CDR1 MDHEN, CDR2 SYDVKM. This CDR3 has 17 amino acids. J gave up 4 bases and V 5 bases, and 15 bases lay outside the gene matches. The CDR3 region is CASSDEQGERAIYGYTF. In nucleotides, the CDR3 is TGTGCCAGCAGTGACGAACAGGGGGAAAGGGCCATCTATGGCTACACCTTC.

This rearrangement joins TRBV11-2 to TRBJ2-7, with D uncertain. The V and J ends lost 4 bases and 6 bases respectively, with 7 bases between them. Germline values: CDR1 SGHAT, CDR2 FQNNGV. The CDR3 length is 11 residues. The CDR3 nucleotides read TGTGCCAGCAGCTCCTTTAGCGAGCAGTACTTC. It codes for CASSSFSEQYF.

The V call is TRBV4-3, the J call TRBJ2-5, with D possibly matching TRBD1 (5 bases). CDR1 is LGHNA and CDR2 is YSLEER in the germline V gene. The CDR3 length is 14 residues. Trimming removed 4 bases from V and 0 bases from J, with 9 bases in between. The CDR3 DNA reads TGCGCCAGCAGCCCGCAGGGTTACCAAGAGACCCAGTACTTC. Translated: CASSPQGYQETQYF.

This rearrangement joins TRBV29-1 to TRBJ2-3, with 10 bases that match TRBD2. Germline assignment: CDR1 SQVTM and CDR2 ANQGSEA. The V and J ends lost 8 bases and 7 bases, in that order; junction bases with no gene match: 9. There are 13 residues in the CDR3. As DNA, the CDR3 is TGCAGCATGAAGCGGGGGGGCAAGTATACGCAGTATTTT. Translating gives CSMKRGGKYTQYF.

This clone was recorded a few times. This rearrangement joins TRBV7-6 to TRBJ2-3; 7 nucleotides agree with TRBD2. The CDR3 contains 15 residues. The J segment lost 5 bases and the V segment lost 1 base, leaving 6 bases of the junction unmatched. In germline, CDR1 is SGHVS, CDR2 FNYEAQ. The CDR3 coding sequence is TGTGCCAGCAGCTTAGGTACTAGCGATGTAGATACGCAGTATTTT. Translation gives CASSLGTSDVDTQYF.

The chain employs TRBV6-5 and TRBJ2-5, with D possibly matching TRBD2 (5 bases). The CDR3 contains 14 residues. Germline lookup yields CDR1 MNHEY and CDR2 SVGAGI. Trimming pared 2 bases from V and 5 bases from J, leaving 12 bases between. The CDR3 nucleotides read TGTGCCAGCAGTTACGACGAGGGTTATGAGACCCAGTACTTC. Protein product: CASSYDEGYETQYF.